Below, 7 T cell receptor beta chains from the same sample are listed, as sequenced in a study of cytomegalovirus exposure and HLA in healthy donors. 13 Jbeta primers and 60 Vbeta primers were used for the PCR. Sequenced by immunoSEQ multiplex PCR; TCRdb stores in-frame clones only, minus some. This sample carries 150,000 to 200,000 clones, 65% to 80% of them seen once, and the ten largest clones take 2% to 2.5%. Specimen: PBMCs. Receptors originate from a female donor in good health and CMV-seronegative.

This clone showed up just a few times. The V call is TRBV12-5, the J call TRBJ2-7; tentative D call: TRBD2 (5 bases). There are 15 residues in the CDR3. Germline CDR1 reads LGHNT; CDR2 reads FRNRAP. Trimming pared 6 bases from V and 6 bases from J, leaving 21 bases between. The CDR3 sequence is CASGNGLSRLGEQYF. The CDR3 nucleotides are TGTGCTAGTGGGAATGGACTGTCGAGATTAGGCGAGCAGTACTTC.

This chain links TRBV5-4 with TRBJ2-7; 11 bases agree with TRBD1. The V and J ends lost 3 bases and 5 bases, in that order; junction bases with no gene match: 1. Germline assignment: CDR1 SGHNT and CDR2 YYREEE (reference sequence). The CDR3 totals 13 residues. CDR3 sequence reads: CASSWDRGDEQYF. The CDR3, as DNA: TGTGCCAGCAGCTGGGACAGGGGGGACGAGCAGTACTTC.

This clone was seen just once. This chain links TRBV5-6 with TRBJ1-2; TRBD1 matches 8 bases. Germline assignment: CDR1 SGHDT and CDR2 YYEEEE. The CDR3 length is 15 residues. The junction had 9 bases not matched to a gene; V was cut back by 1 base and J by 7 bases. Written as DNA, the CDR3 is TGTGCCAGCAGCTTGCGGACAGGGAGGCTAGGTGGCTACACCTTC. Protein: CASSLRTGRLGGYTF.

The chain uses TRBV6-1 and TRBJ1-1; D unclear. Germline V gene sequence: CDR1 MNHNS, CDR2 SASEGT. Trimming took 2 bases from V and 1 from J, leaving 11 bases between them. The CDR3 sequence is 15 residues long. CDR3 sequence: CASSEPGGRNTEAFF. The CDR3 DNA reads TGTGCCAGCAGTGAACCTGGAGGGAGGAACACTGAAGCTTTCTTT.

The chain employs TRBV25-1 and TRBJ2-2, with D possibly TRBD1 on 6 matching bases. The V end lost 4 bases, the J end lost 0 bases, and 9 bases lay between the germline ends. This CDR3 is 15 amino acids long. CDR1 MGHDK and CDR2 SYGVNS come from the germline V gene. The CDR3 here is CASSGTVPNTGELFF. For the CDR3, the DNA is TGTGCCAGCAGTGGGACAGTCCCGAACACCGGGGAGCTGTTTTTT.

This chain joins TRBV12-5 and TRBJ1-5, with TRBD1 as a possible D gene (6 bases). The CDR3 loop spans 13 amino acids. The germline CDR1 and CDR2 sequences are LGHNT and FRNRAP. Trimming shortened V by 1 base and J by 8 bases, and 9 bases separated the two germline ends. In DNA, the CDR3 is TGTGCTAGTGGTTTGGGAGGGGGGGAGCCCCAGCATTTT. Translating gives CASGLGGGEPQHF. The full variable domain, rest sourced from reference TRBV12-5 and TRBJ1-5, is DARVTQTPRHKVTEMGQEVTMRCQPILGHNTVFWYRQTMMQGLELLAYFRNRAPLDDSGMPKDRFSAEMPDATLATLKIQPSEPRDSAVYFCASGLGGGEPQHFGDGTRLSIL.

This clone was seen a few times. The rearrangement joins TRBV7-3 to TRBJ1-5; no clear D. In germline, CDR1 is SGHTA, CDR2 FQGTGA. This CDR3 is built from 14 residues. The ends were cut back, 5 bases at V and 2 bases at J, with 10 bases in the middle. The CDR3 bases are TGTGCCAGCAGCCCCGAGGGAGGCAATCAGCCCCAGCATTTT. Protein: CASSPEGGNQPQHF. Full variable domain (rest looked up from reference TRBV7-3 and TRBJ1-5): GAGVSQTPSNKVTEKGKYVELRCDPISGHTALYWYRQSLGQGPEFLIYFQGTGAADDSGLPNDRFFAVRPEGSVSTLKIQRTERGDSAVYLCASSPEGGNQPQHFGDGTRLSIL.